A selection of T cell receptor beta chains follows, all from one sample in a study of cytomegalovirus exposure and HLA in healthy donors. The repertoire was sequenced with immunoSEQ multiplex PCR; TCRdb's copy has only in-frame clones and lacks some. The sample lists about 130,000 clones; over 70% were seen once. The specimen was PBMCs. These TCRs come from a man aged 25 to 40 in good health and CMV-seronegative. CDR3s include the opening cysteine and the closing phenylalanine or tryptophan. Size tells how often a clone was seen (once, few, many) or the class of an expanded clone, and some rows leave it out.

size	V	CDR3
NA	TRBV2	CASSLDRESTEAFF
few	TRBV19	CASHLGSPTPYGYTF
NA	TRBV27	CATQNRRTTFYEQYF
NA	TRBV5-1	CASRLTGETEAFF
NA	TRBV15	CATSRSAVLGEKLFF
NA	TRBV4-2	CASSQVGSYNEQFF
NA	TRBV4-2	CASRPGTGGKETQYF
few	TRBV7-2	CASSSGQGNQPQHF
few	TRBV5-4	CASSLVGGGTGRMFHEQYF
NA	TRBV30	CAWTPGSWTEAFF
NA	TRBV28	CASSFYGGAPLGGNYEQYF
NA	TRBV30	CAWSRTNEQYF
NA	TRBV10-3	CARGRDTEAFF
once	TRBV6-5	CASSYSGPDNQPQHF
NA	TRBV2	CASRDHRGEYNEQFF
NA	TRBV6-5	CASRPGTGTDTQYF